This TCR beta chain came from a study of blood T cell repertoires in COVID-19. The overall study: The United States, Italy and Spain were the sources of the acute and convalescent COVID-19 samples.

This CDR3 contains 14 residues. Trimming cost V 4 bases and J 2 bases, with 12 bases left between them. Germline V gene data show CDR1 as SGHNT and CDR2 as YYREEE (reference sequence). Here immunoSEQ multiplex PCR was the method, and the copy in TCRdb shows in-frame clones only, minus some. Of 350,000 to 450,000 clones listed, around 84% are singletons. The origin of this receptor is a woman between 18 and 29 years old with acute or convalescent COVID-19. Material: peripheral blood. The rearrangement uses TRBV5-4 and TRBJ1-2; D uncertain. The DNA of the CDR3 is TGTGCCAGCAGCCCGGGATTTTCCAACTATGGCTACACCTTC. This sequence encodes CASSPGFSNYGYTF. Together with reference TRBV5-4 and TRBJ1-2, the CDR3 gives the full variable domain: ETGVTQSPTHLIKTRGQQVTLRCSSQSGHNTVSWYQQALGQGPQFIFQYYREEENGRGNFPPRFSGLQFPNYSSELNVNALELDDSALYLCASSPGFSNYGYTFGSGTRLTVV.